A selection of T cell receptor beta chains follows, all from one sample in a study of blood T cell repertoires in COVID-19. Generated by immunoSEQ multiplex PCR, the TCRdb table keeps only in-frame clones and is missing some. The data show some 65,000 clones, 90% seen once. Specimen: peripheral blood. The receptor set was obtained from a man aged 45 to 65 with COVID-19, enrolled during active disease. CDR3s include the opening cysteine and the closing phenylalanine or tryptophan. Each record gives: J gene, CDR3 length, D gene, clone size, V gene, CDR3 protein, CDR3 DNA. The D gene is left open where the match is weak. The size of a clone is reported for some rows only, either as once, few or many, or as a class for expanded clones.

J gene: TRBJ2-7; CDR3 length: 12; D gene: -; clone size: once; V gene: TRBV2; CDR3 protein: CASSAFDYGQYF; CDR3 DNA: TGTGCCAGCAGTGCCTTTGACTACGGGCAGTACTTC
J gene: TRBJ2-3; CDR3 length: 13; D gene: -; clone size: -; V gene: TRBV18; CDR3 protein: CASSKLVSDTQYF; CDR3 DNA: TGTGCCAGCTCAAAACTAGTTTCAGATACGCAGTATTTT
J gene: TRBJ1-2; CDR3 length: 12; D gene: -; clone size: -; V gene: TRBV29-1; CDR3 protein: CSILTSSYGYTF; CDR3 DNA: TGCAGTATTCTGACTTCATCCTATGGCTACACCTTC
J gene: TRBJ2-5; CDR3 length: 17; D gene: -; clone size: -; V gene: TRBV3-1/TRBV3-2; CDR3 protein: CASSQGAGGRGGRTQYF; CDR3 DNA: TGTGCCAGCAGCCAAGGTGCCGGGGGGCGCGGTGGACGGACCCAGTACTTC
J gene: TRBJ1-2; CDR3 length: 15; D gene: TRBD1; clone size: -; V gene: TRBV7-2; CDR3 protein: CASSSLGQGVYGYTF; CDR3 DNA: TGTGCCAGCAGCTCCCTGGGACAGGGAGTATATGGCTACACCTTC
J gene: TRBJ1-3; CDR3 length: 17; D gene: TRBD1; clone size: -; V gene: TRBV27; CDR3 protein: CASSSRPDRGSTNTIYF; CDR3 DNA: TGTGCCAGCAGTTCCCGACCGGACAGGGGGAGTACGAACACCATATATTTT
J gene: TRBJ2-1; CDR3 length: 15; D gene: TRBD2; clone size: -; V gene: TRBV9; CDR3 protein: CASSVATGGRNEQFF; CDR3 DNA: TGTGCCAGCAGCGTAGCCACGGGAGGGAGAAATGAGCAGTTCTTC
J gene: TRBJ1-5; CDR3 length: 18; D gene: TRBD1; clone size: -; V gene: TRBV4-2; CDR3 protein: CASSRTGGEESPPQPQHF; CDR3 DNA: TGTGCCAGCAGCCGCACAGGGGGCGAGGAATCCCCCCCACAGCCCCAGCATTTT
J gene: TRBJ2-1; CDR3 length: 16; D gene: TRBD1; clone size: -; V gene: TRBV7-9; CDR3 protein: CASSLVLGQGRDEQFF; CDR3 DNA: TGTGCCAGCAGCTTAGTTTTGGGACAGGGACGTGATGAGCAGTTCTTC
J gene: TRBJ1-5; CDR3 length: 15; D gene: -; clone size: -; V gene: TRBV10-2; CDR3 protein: CASSSGTGPNQPQHF; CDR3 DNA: TGCGCCAGCAGTTCCGGGACTGGCCCCAATCAGCCCCAGCATTTT
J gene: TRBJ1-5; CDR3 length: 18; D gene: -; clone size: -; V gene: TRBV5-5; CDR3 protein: CASSLSPTDRTSNQPQHF; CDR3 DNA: TGTGCCAGCAGCTTATCCCCAACGGACAGAACAAGCAATCAGCCCCAGCATTTT
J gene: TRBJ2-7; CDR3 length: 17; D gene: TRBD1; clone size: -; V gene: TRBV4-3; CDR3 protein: CASSQDKDRVSSYEQYF; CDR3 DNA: TGCGCCAGCAGCCAAGATAAAGACAGGGTGAGCTCCTACGAGCAGTACTTC
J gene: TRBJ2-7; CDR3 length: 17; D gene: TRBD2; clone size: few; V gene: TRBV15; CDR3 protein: CATSRDLGGGGGDEQYF; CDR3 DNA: TGTGCCACCAGCAGAGATCTGGGAGGTGGCGGGGGGGACGAGCAGTACTTC
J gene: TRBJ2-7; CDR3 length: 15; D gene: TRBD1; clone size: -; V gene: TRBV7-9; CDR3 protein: CASRDTGTASYEQYF; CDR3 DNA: TGTGCCAGCAGGGATACCGGGACAGCCTCCTACGAGCAGTACTTC
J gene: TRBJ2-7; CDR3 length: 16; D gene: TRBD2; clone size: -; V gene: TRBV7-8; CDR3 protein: CASSLKGLAGEDEQYF; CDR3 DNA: TGTGCCAGCAGCTTAAAGGGCCTAGCGGGAGAAGACGAGCAGTACTTC
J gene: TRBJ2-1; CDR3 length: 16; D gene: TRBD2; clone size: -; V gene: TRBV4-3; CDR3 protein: CASSPILAGGNNEQFF; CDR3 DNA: TGCGCCAGCAGCCCGATACTAGCGGGAGGGAACAATGAGCAGTTCTTC
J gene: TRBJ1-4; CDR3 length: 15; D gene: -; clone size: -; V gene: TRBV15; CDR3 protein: CATGTPGRANEKLFF; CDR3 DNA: TGTGCCACCGGGACGCCGGGGAGGGCTAATGAAAAACTGTTTTTT
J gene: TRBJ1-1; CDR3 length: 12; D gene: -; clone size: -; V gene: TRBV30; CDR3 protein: CAWSAQETEAFF; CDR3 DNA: TGTGCCTGGAGTGCACAGGAGACTGAAGCTTTCTTT
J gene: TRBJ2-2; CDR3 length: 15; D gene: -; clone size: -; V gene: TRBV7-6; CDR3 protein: CASSNEQGNTGELFF; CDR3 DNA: TGTGCCAGCAGTAATGAACAGGGGAACACCGGGGAGCTGTTTTTT
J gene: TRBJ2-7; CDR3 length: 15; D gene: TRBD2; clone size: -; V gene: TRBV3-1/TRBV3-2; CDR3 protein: CASSQESGGIYEQYF; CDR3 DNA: TGTGCCAGCAGCCAAGAGAGCGGGGGAATCTACGAGCAGTACTTC
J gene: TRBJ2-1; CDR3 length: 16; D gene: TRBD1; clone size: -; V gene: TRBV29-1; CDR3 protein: CSVEVFGGQSSNEQFF; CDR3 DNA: TGCAGCGTTGAAGTTTTTGGGGGACAGTCGTCCAATGAGCAGTTCTTC
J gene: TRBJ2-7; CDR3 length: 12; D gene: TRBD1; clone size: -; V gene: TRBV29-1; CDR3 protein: CSAGQGEGEQYF; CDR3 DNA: TGCAGCGCGGGACAGGGGGAAGGCGAGCAGTACTTC